This T cell receptor (beta chain) derives from a study of T cell repertoires in cytomegalovirus infection. V was pared by 5 bases and J by 5 bases, with 7 bases of the junction left unmatched. The CDR3 totals 15 residues. From germline, CDR1 is SGHTA and CDR2 FQGNSA. Only a few counts were recorded for this clonotype. The antigen remains undetermined. TCRdb fed the reads into MiXCR, producing one record per CDR3 protein. The table lists about 480,000 distinct CDR3 sequences, roughly 34% of them singletons. Broader study findings: Identification of carriers of CMV plus the relevant HLA was performed using cumulative public TCR beta family frequency.

The source material was cultured PBMCs, sampled from culture after CMV antigen stimulation. The J gene is TRBJ2-7, the V gene TRBV7-2; TRBD1 matches 12 bases. The source is a human donor in good health (CMV status not recorded). Some clones in this sample may be carry-over from other donors' samples. CDR3 loop: CASSTGTGGAHEQYF. The CDR3, as DNA: TGTGCCAGCAGCACCGGGACAGGGGGCGCGCACGAGCAGTACTTC.